A selection of T cell receptor beta chains follows, all from one sample in a study of T-cell memory formation after mild COVID-19. A single record per CDR3 protein comes from TCRdb applying MiXCR to the 5' RACE reads. Of about 90,000 distinct CDR3 sequences listed, about 13% are singletons. Sequencing was performed on PBMCs or a T cell subset sorted from them (not recorded which). The receptor set was obtained from an adult woman who had mild COVID-19 (a few samples of this study predate the infection). Cell type and time point are not known. Each CDR3 is given with its conserved first and last residue. D genes are given only for firm matches. Expanded clones get a size class; other rows say once, few or many, or leave the size out.

CDR3 DNA	CDR3 protein	clone size	D gene	V gene	J gene
TGTGCCAGCAGCTTTCTAGCGGGAGGCACAGATACGCAGTATTTT	CASSFLAGGTDTQYF	.	TRBD2	TRBV11-2	TRBJ2-3
TGTGCCAGCACCTCGGGACAGGTCGATTTCTACACCTTC	CASTSGQVDFYTF	.	TRBD1	TRBV7-9	TRBJ1-2
TGTGCCAGTAGGGACAGGAGCTCCTACGAGCAGTACTTC	CASRDRSSYEQYF	many	TRBD1	TRBV19	TRBJ2-7
TGTGCCAGCAGCCCCGGGCAGGGGAGAACTGAAGCTTTCTTT	CASSPGQGRTEAFF	once	.	TRBV4-2	TRBJ1-1
TGTGCCAGCAGTTACTCCTCCGGGACCGAGTGGGAGCAGTACTTC	CASSYSSGTEWEQYF	.	.	TRBV6-6	TRBJ2-7
TGTGCCAGCAGTCGCCGGGACGGAGGCTCCTACGAGCAGTACTTC	CASSRRDGGSYEQYF	.	.	TRBV12-3/TRBV12-4	TRBJ2-7
TGTGCCAGCAGCCCAGCGGGGGGCACAGATACGCAGTATTTT	CASSPAGGTDTQYF	.	TRBD2	TRBV6-1	TRBJ2-3
TGTGCCAGCAGCGGACAGGGGGGGTACGAGCAGTACTTC	CASSGQGGYEQYF	.	TRBD1	TRBV7-9	TRBJ2-7
TGTGCCAGCAGCCCAACACTAGCCTACGAGCAGTACTTC	CASSPTLAYEQYF	few	.	TRBV7-9	TRBJ2-7
TGTGCCAGCAGCCCCACTAGCGGGAGGTCCGATGAGCAGTTCTTC	CASSPTSGRSDEQFF	few	TRBD2	TRBV12-3/TRBV12-4	TRBJ2-1